The next 22 T cell receptor beta chains were all read from a single sample in a study of CD8 T cells in ankylosing spondylitis. TCRdb redid the calling of the 5' RACE reads with MiXCR, one entry per CDR3 protein. The table includes 110,000 to 150,000 distinct CDR3 sequences, roughly 8.3% detected once. The specimen sequenced was synovial fluid, either unsorted or a sorted T cell fraction (not recorded which). The receptors were gathered from a male donor with ankylosing spondylitis.

This clonotype was seen ten or more times. The chain employs TRBV5-1 and TRBJ2-7; 9 bases agree with TRBD2. Germline V gives CDR1 SGHRS, CDR2 YFSETQ. The V gene end was trimmed by 2 bases and the J gene end by 3 bases; junction bases not matched to a gene: 0. There are 13 residues in the CDR3. The CDR3 spells CASSLLAGYEQYF. CDR3 in DNA: TGCGCCAGCAGCTTACTAGCGGGCTACGAGCAGTACTTC.

This clonotype was counted at least ten times. CDR3 DNA: TGTGCCAGCAGTTTCTGGGGGGACAGAGGGGGGGGGCAGTTCTTC. Its protein is CASSFWGDRGGGQFF. The chain recombines TRBV12-3 or TRBV12-4 with TRBJ2-1, with D tentatively TRBD1 or TRBD2 (7 bases each). Trimming pared 3 bases from V and 12 bases from J, leaving 21 bases between. The CDR3 extends over 15 amino acids.

This chain uses TRBV6-1 with TRBJ2-1; 7 bases are a match to TRBD2. Germline V CDR1 and CDR2: MNHNS, SASEGT. V was clipped by 6 bases and J by 0 bases; unmatched bases: 5. The CDR3 runs to 15 residues. The CDR3 DNA is TGTGCCAGCAGCCCACTAGCGTCCTCCTACAATGAGCAGTTCTTC. It codes for CASSPLASSYNEQFF.

This clonotype was counted ten times or more. V gene TRBV2 combines with J gene TRBJ1-5; D is unclear. This CDR3 has 16 amino acids. Germline values: CDR1 SNHLY, CDR2 FYNNEI. V was cut by 5 bases and J by 3 bases, with 17 bases left in between. The CDR3 sequence: CASSQWGVEHNQPQHF. The CDR3 DNA follows: TGTGCCAGCAGTCAGTGGGGAGTGGAACACAATCAGCCCCAGCATTTT.

This clonotype showed up just a few times. J is TRBJ2-7 and V is TRBV12-3 or TRBV12-4; D is possibly TRBD1 (6 bases). CDR3 length: 13 amino acids. Trimming stripped 4 bases from V and 9 bases from J, with 16 bases between. The CDR3 sequence: CASSSYQGTAQYF. CDR3 bases: TGTGCCAGCAGTTCTTACCAGGGGACCGCGCAGTACTTC.

This chain links TRBV25-1 with TRBJ2-5, with TRBD1 matching 9 bases. The CDR3 consists of 15 residues. V lost 3 bases, J lost 1 base, and 3 bases stayed unmatched. CDR1 MGHDK and CDR2 SYGVNS come from the germline V gene. In DNA form, the CDR3 reads TGTGCCAGCAGTGATCCGGGACAGGGCCAAGAGACCCAGTACTTC. Protein sequence: CASSDPGQGQETQYF.

This clonotype was recorded a few times. The rearrangement uses TRBV15 and TRBJ2-1; D unclear. V was pared by 3 bases and J by 4 bases, with 13 bases between. Germline CDR1 reads LNHNV; CDR2 reads YYDKDF (reference sequence). There are 15 residues in the CDR3. The CDR3 spells CATSRGETVYNEQFF. CDR3 coding DNA: TGTGCCACCAGCAGGGGCGAGACGGTTTACAATGAGCAGTTCTTC.

The chain couples TRBV29-1 to TRBJ2-2; possibly TRBD1 for D (6 bases). With 6 bases removed from V and 2 bases from J, the gap between germline ends came to 13 bases. Germline loops: CDR1 SQVTM, CDR2 ANQGSEA. The CDR3 is made up of 14 amino acids. The CDR3 DNA sequence: TGCAGCGTCACCGGGACACCTAACACCGGGGAGCTGTTTTTT. It yields the protein CSVTGTPNTGELFF.

V usage is TRBV12-3 or TRBV12-4 and J usage is TRBJ1-5; a weak D match, TRBD1 (5 bases). The CDR3 runs 15 residues. V shed 5 bases and J shed 0 bases, with 11 bases lying between them. The CDR3 protein is CASSRQIFSNQPQHF. DNA for the CDR3: TGTGCCAGCAGTCGACAGATATTTAGCAATCAGCCCCAGCATTTT.

This clonotype was counted at least ten times. J is TRBJ2-1 and V is TRBV24-1, with 7 positions matching TRBD1. Germline assignment: CDR1 KGHDR and CDR2 SFDVKD. Losses at the gene ends were 4 bases for V and 4 bases for J; bases not matched to a gene: 6. The CDR3 covers 15 residues. The CDR3 loop reads CATSDPGQIYNEQFF. The DNA for the CDR3 is TGTGCCACCAGTGACCCGGGACAGATATACAATGAGCAGTTCTTC.

This clonotype appeared a few times. This chain connects TRBV11-2 to TRBJ1-1; D call uncertain. Per germline, CDR1 SGHAT and CDR2 FQNNGV. The CDR3 is 14 residues long. V gave up 5 bases and J gave up 0 bases, with 10 bases separating them. The CDR3 nucleotides read TGTGCCAGCAGCCCCTCGTTTTTGAACACTGAAGCTTTCTTT. Translating gives CASSPSFLNTEAFF.

This clonotype was seen ten or more times. The chain uses TRBV3-1 and TRBJ1-2, with 7 bases lining up with TRBD1. V shed 4 bases, J shed 8 bases, and the junction held 7 bases outside the gene matches. This CDR3 region has 13 residues. Germline CDR1 LGHDT, CDR2 YNNKEL (reference sequence). In nucleotides, the CDR3 is TGTGCCAGCAGCCTACCACAGGGGCGGGGCTACACCTTC. As protein: CASSLPQGRGYTF.

The chain is built from TRBV6-2 or TRBV6-3 and TRBJ2-5, with 8 bases identical to TRBD1. V shed 6 bases and J 3 bases; nucleotides not matched to a gene: 9. Per the germline V gene, CDR1 is MNHEY and CDR2 is SVGEGT. This CDR3 is built from 15 residues. In DNA, the CDR3 is TGTGCCAGCAGACCCACTGGACAGGGAGAAGAGACCCAGTACTTC. It is translated as CASRPTGQGEETQYF.

The V gene is TRBV9, the J gene TRBJ2-1, with 8 bases fitting TRBD2. Per the germline V gene, CDR1 is SGDLS and CDR2 is YYNGEE. Trimming removed 0 bases from V and 7 bases from J; junction bases left unmatched: 6. This CDR3 has 15 residues. The chain's CDR3 is CASSVGNGRGNEQFF. The CDR3 bases are TGTGCCAGCAGCGTAGGAAACGGGAGGGGGAATGAGCAGTTCTTC.

This clonotype came up many times. V gene TRBV6-1 combines with J gene TRBJ2-7; maybe TRBD1 (7 bases). The CDR3 contains 15 residues. V gave up 8 bases and J gave up 4 bases, with 21 bases separating them. CDR1 and CDR2 from the germline V gene are MNHNS and SASEGT. CDR3: CASVAQTGTFYEQYF. CDR3 nucleotide sequence: TGTGCCAGCGTCGCTCAGACAGGGACTTTTTACGAGCAGTACTTC.

In this sample, this clonotype turned up a few times. The chain has TRBV28 and TRBJ2-2; TRBD2 agrees at 9 bases. Germline V CDR1 and CDR2: MDHEN, SYDVKM. The CDR3 sequence is 15 residues long. After removal of 5 bases from V and 3 bases from J, the junction contained 4 bases not matched to a gene. In nucleotides, the CDR3 is TGTGCCAGCAGTCGGACTAGCGAGCACACCGGGGAGCTGTTTTTT. As protein: CASSRTSEHTGELFF.

This clonotype came up many times. The chain couples TRBV7-2 to TRBJ2-3, with D hard to call. The length of the CDR3 is 16 residues. Trimming cost V 5 bases and J 2 bases, with 17 bases left between them. Germline V CDR1 and CDR2: SGHTA, FQGNSA. In nucleotides, the CDR3 is TGTGCCAGCAGCCCTGGAGCGTCGGAAAACACAGATACGCAGTATTTT. It specifies CASSPGASENTDTQYF.

On this clonotype: One base away lies a much larger clone, so this may be a sequencing read error. V is TRBV5-6 and J is TRBJ2-2; D is ambiguous. V was cut by 2 bases and J by 2 bases, with 7 bases left in between. The length of the CDR3 is 14 residues. CDR1 is SGHDT, CDR2 YYEEEE, per germline. The CDR3 loop reads CASSLRVNTGELFF. The DNA for the CDR3 is TGTGCCAGCAGCTTAAGGGTCAACACCGGGGAGCTGTTTTTT.

This clonotype occurred many times. The CDR3 region is CASSPTGGYTEAFF. The CDR3 DNA is TGTGCCAGCAGCCCGACAGGGGGCTACACTGAAGCTTTCTTT. V and J are TRBV12-3 or TRBV12-4 and TRBJ1-1; TRBD1 matches at 10 bases. This CDR3 is built from 14 residues. J lost 3 bases, V lost 6 bases, and 4 bases had no gene match.

This clonotype was seen a few times. The rearrangement uses TRBV7-6 and TRBJ1-2; D is unclear. Germline lookup yields CDR1 SGHVS and CDR2 FNYEAQ. The CDR3 sequence is 15 residues long. The ends were cut back, 6 bases at V and 5 bases at J, with 19 bases in the middle. The CDR3 protein is CASSSSKGPIYGYTF. CDR3 nucleotides: TGTGCCAGCAGTTCTTCCAAAGGGCCGATTTATGGCTACACCTTC.

The chain employs TRBV29-1 and TRBJ2-1, with D possibly matching TRBD1 (6 bases). This CDR3 region has 11 residues. V lost 5 bases and J 6 bases, leaving 8 bases between the germline ends. Germline CDR1 is SQVTM and CDR2 is ANQGSEA. The CDR3 loop reads CSVTGFNEQFF. Written as DNA, the CDR3 is TGCAGCGTTACAGGGTTCAATGAGCAGTTCTTC.

The chain combines TRBV20-1 with TRBJ2-3, with no clear D. Trimming took 5 bases from V and 3 from J, leaving 9 bases between them. The CDR3 consists of 12 residues. Germline values: CDR1 DFQATT, CDR2 SNEGSKA (reference sequence). The CDR3 loop reads CSAQALTDTQYF. Written as DNA, the CDR3 is TGCAGTGCTCAAGCGCTTACAGATACGCAGTATTTT.